This T cell receptor beta chain was retrieved from a study of blood T cell repertoires in COVID-19 (TCRdb year 2020). Looking at the study overall: The collaborator samples originated in the United States, Italy and Spain and spanned the acute and convalescent phases of COVID-19. The material from the prospective study consisted of cDNA or gDNA derived from T cells, B-cell-depleted T cells, or PBMCs. Deeply sampled blood TCRbeta repertoires from subjects exposed to, actively infected with, or recovered from COVID-19 were included in the dataset. The repertoires were made available in a free public database intended to serve as a resource for research on the immune response to SARS-CoV-2. The samples were drawn from the first 160 participants of the ongoing ImmuneRACE study and from 950 to 1,500 subjects provided by 6 global collaborators. Sample metadata almost always included a de-identified subject ID, COVID-19 status, age in years and sex. Where HLA class I and class II types were available, the types were taken from metadata supplied by the sample provider, not from assay-based typing. Overall study outcomes, separate from this receptor: The quantity of clinical and demographic metadata differed by source and by participant and was supplied without curation.

TCRbeta CDR3 regions were amplified from genomic DNA by means of the immunoSEQ Assay, a bias-controlled multiplex PCR. As for how the authors treated the data: Within the assay, amplification of reference gene primers was used to estimate how many nucleated cells each sample contained. To quantify the absolute abundance of each unique TCRbeta CDR3 rearrangement, sequence reads were collapsed and filtered. For each sample, productive Simpson clonality was calculated as the square root of Simpson's diversity index across productive rearrangements. Here the immuneACCESS table is served through TCRdb, limited to in-frame sequences with V and J called. Missing clones are a known gap in these copies; in checked studies unresolved V genes cover under half, and the rest lacks a known reason. The DNA gave D and trimming, while V, J and clone size come from that table. This sample has a few hundred thousand clones in its table, and 87% of those were observed once. 2% to 3% of the sample comes from the top ten.

The CDR3 runs 13 amino acids, cysteine and phenylalanine included. Only CDR3 DNA remains: 39 bases, in frame from the first base. Taken from the germline V gene, the CDR1 and CDR2 loops are SQVTM and ANQGSEA. Germline trimming amounts to 5 bases on V and 3 bases on J, with 6 as the count of junction bases outside the gene matches. Collaborating institutions collected whole blood in K2EDTA tubes following their own protocols. For TCRbeta analysis, collaborators shipped samples in one of three forms: frozen whole blood, isolated PBMCs, or DNA extracted from either of those sample types. This clone appeared a few times. Its antigen is unknown. No much larger clone is present one base from it, and per-base qualities are unavailable.

The sample comprised peripheral blood. The rearranged segments are TRBV29-1 and TRBJ1-1, and 7 bases in between align with TRBD1. This TCR came from a woman between 45 and 60 years old with acute or convalescent COVID-19. The nucleotide sequence reads TGCAGCGTTCTGGGTCAGGGGGACACTGAAGCTTTCTTT. Its protein reads: CSVLGQGDTEAFF.